This T cell receptor (beta chain) originates from a study of identical twins. From the 5' RACE reads, TCRdb called clonotypes with MiXCR, one entry per CDR3 protein. This table holds 400,000 to 500,000 distinct CDR3 sequences, around 18% found once. Notes on the study in general: Cord blood beta clonotypes present at high abundance carried fewer insertions; no such pattern appeared in memory repertoires.

There are a few counts of this clonotype. Its antigen is undetermined. The CDR3 runs to 14 residues. Per the germline V gene, CDR1 is KGHDR and CDR2 is SFDVKD. J gave up 2 bases and V 6 bases, and 1 base lay outside the gene matches. The chain has TRBV24-1 and TRBJ2-1; 9 nucleotides line up with TRBD2. The receptor was isolated from a man aged 45 to 65 in good health. The sequenced sample was naive T cells sorted from blood. The CDR3 spells CATSIAGAYNEQFF. Written as DNA, the CDR3 is TGTGCCACCAGTATAGCGGGGGCCTACAATGAGCAGTTCTTC.